The 11 T cell receptor beta chains in this list originate from one sample, sequenced in a study of cytomegalovirus exposure and HLA in healthy donors (dated by TCRdb to the late 2010s). The library came from the immunoSEQ multiplex PCR assay. A mixture of 60 forward primers for TCR Vbeta segments and 13 reverse primers for TCR Jbeta segments was used in the multiplex PCR. Here the immuneACCESS table is served through TCRdb, limited to in-frame sequences with V and J called. Missing clones are a known gap in these copies; in checked studies unresolved V genes cover under half, and the rest lacks a known reason. In all, the sample holds around 100,000 clones, and around 70% of those were seen once. Of the sample, around 5% falls within the top ten clones. Sequencing used PBMCs. Receptors originate from a man in his thirties or forties in good health and CMV-seropositive.

The V call is TRBV2, the J call TRBJ2-1; 9 bases are a match to TRBD2. Germline CDR1 SNHLY, CDR2 FYNNEI. J lost 10 bases, V lost 2 bases, and 3 bases had no gene match. The CDR3 consists of 13 residues. Here the CDR3 reads CASSEMAGGEQFF. The DNA of the CDR3 is TGTGCCAGCAGTGAAATGGCGGGAGGGGAGCAGTTCTTC.

This chain connects TRBV19 to TRBJ1-6; D perhaps matches TRBD1 (5 bases). V was clipped by 3 bases and J by 7 bases, with 10 bases between them. The CDR3 has 14 amino acids. The germline CDR1 and CDR2 sequences are LNHDA and SQIVND (reference sequence). The CDR3 DNA follows: TGTGCCAGTAGTATTGGCAGGGCCAATTCACCCCTCCACTTT. Its protein product is CASSIGRANSPLHF.

The chain combines TRBV7-8 with TRBJ2-7; perhaps TRBD1 as D (5 bases). Germline CDR1 is SGHVS and CDR2 is FQNEAQ. Trimming shortened V by 1 base and J by 7 bases, and 14 bases separated the two germline ends. This CDR3 comprises 14 residues. The CDR3, as DNA: TGTGCCAGCAGCTTAGTGGCAGGGTCTACAGAGCAGTACTTC. It encodes CASSLVAGSTEQYF.

DNA of the CDR3: TGTGCCAGCAGCCTCGGACAGGGAAGGGAGGAGACCCAGTACTTC. Its translation is CASSLGQGREETQYF. The chain joins TRBV11-3 to TRBJ2-5; 8 bases fit TRBD1. The V gene end was trimmed by 5 bases and the J gene end by 5 bases; junction bases not matched to a gene: 10. CDR3 length: 15 residues. CDR1 and CDR2 (germline): SGHNT, YENEEA.

The genes are TRBV29-1 and TRBJ2-7; D call uncertain. The CDR3 loop spans 14 amino acids. Germline assignment: CDR1 SQVTM and CDR2 ANQGSEA. V was cut by 4 bases and J by 2 bases, with 15 bases left in between. DNA of the CDR3: TGCAGCGTTGGATCCCCCCAGGATACCTACGAGCAGTACTTC. This codes for CSVGSPQDTYEQYF.

The rearrangement uses TRBV6-7 and TRBJ1-2, with D tentatively TRBD1 (5 bases). TRBV6-7 qualifies as an ORF whose function is uncertain. Trimming took 0 bases from V and 1 from J, leaving 18 bases between them. The CDR3 contains 18 residues. The CDR3: CASSYSKRTTDFNYGYTF. CDR3 sequence (DNA): TGTGCCAGCAGTTACTCGAAGAGGACAACGGATTTTAACTATGGCTACACCTTC.

J is TRBJ2-3 and V is TRBV7-9, with D possibly being TRBD1 (6 bases). The CDR3 consists of 11 residues. Germline V gives CDR1 SEHNR, CDR2 FQNEAQ (reference sequence). V was shortened by 5 bases and J by 13 bases, with 13 bases between the two germline ends. Here the CDR3 DNA reads TGTGCCAGCAGCCGCCCAGGGGAAGAGTATTTT. Its protein product is CASSRPGEEYF.

V gene TRBV10-3 combines with J gene TRBJ1-2; D perhaps matches TRBD1 (5 bases). The length of the CDR3 is 12 residues. Trimming stripped 2 bases from V and 11 bases from J, with 12 bases between. CDR1 and CDR2 (germline): ENHRY, SYGVKD. The CDR3 sequence: CAISEGGGTYTF. The DNA for the CDR3 is TGTGCCATCAGTGAGGGTGGCGGGACGTACACCTTC.

This chain links TRBV6-5 with TRBJ1-2; D is ambiguous. Germline CDR1 is MNHEY and CDR2 is SVGAGI. V shed 2 bases and J shed 1 base, with 8 bases lying between them. The length of the CDR3 is 14 residues. The CDR3 DNA is TGTGCCAGCAGTTACGGTGGGCTTAACTATGGCTACACCTTC. This sequence encodes CASSYGGLNYGYTF.

The chain joins TRBV5-4 to TRBJ1-4; TRBD1 aligns across 7 bases. Germline trimming cut 1 base from V and 4 bases from J; bases unmatched to any gene: 4. This CDR3 has 15 amino acids. Per germline, CDR1 SGHNT and CDR2 YYREEE (reference sequence). Here the CDR3 reads CASSLRTGVNEKLFF. Here the CDR3 DNA reads TGTGCCAGCAGCTTGCGGACAGGCGTTAATGAAAAACTGTTTTTT.

This clone was observed once. This chain joins TRBV19 and TRBJ1-2, with TRBD1 matching 7 bases. V lost 8 bases to trimming and J lost 6 bases; unmatched junction nucleotides: 12. The CDR3 spans 14 residues. In germline, CDR1 is LNHDA, CDR2 SQIVND (reference sequence). CDR3: CASVHLNRGHGYTF. In DNA form, the CDR3 reads TGTGCCAGTGTGCATTTAAACAGGGGTCATGGCTACACCTTC.